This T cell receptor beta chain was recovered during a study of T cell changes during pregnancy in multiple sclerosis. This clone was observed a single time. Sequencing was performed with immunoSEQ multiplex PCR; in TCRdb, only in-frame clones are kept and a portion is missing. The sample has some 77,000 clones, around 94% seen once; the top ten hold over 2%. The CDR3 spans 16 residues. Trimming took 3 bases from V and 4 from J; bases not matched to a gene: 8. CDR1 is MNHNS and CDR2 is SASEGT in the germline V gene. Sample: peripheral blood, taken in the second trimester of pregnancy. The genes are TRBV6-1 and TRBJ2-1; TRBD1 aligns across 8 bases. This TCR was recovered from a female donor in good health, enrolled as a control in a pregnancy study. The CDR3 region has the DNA TGTGCCAGCAGTGAGGACAGGGCCCCGCCTTACAATGAGCAGTTCTTC. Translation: CASSEDRAPPYNEQFF.